This is a list of T cell receptor beta chains from one sample in a study of CD8 T cells in ankylosing spondylitis. Each CDR3 protein is one row after TCRdb ran MiXCR on the 5' RACE reads. This table has around 490,000 distinct CDR3 sequences, about 5.7% appearing once. Sequencing input: blood, either unsorted or a sorted T cell fraction (not recorded which). The receptor source for this set is a male donor with ankylosing spondylitis. Each CDR3 is given without its conserved first and last residue. Each record gives: CDR3 protein, CDR3 length, J gene, V gene.

CDR3aa: ASSQDLTATYEQY
len: 13
j_gene: TRBJ2-7
v_gene: TRBV4-3

CDR3aa: ASSFFGLETQY
len: 11
j_gene: TRBJ2-5
v_gene: TRBV11-2

CDR3aa: SARRTQAYEQY
len: 11
j_gene: TRBJ2-7
v_gene: TRBV20-1

CDR3aa: SARRGPQPQH
len: 10
j_gene: TRBJ1-5
v_gene: TRBV20-1

CDR3aa: SARYWYIGGNRPDTQY
len: 16
j_gene: TRBJ2-3
v_gene: TRBV20-1

CDR3aa: ASSYTGNKGQY
len: 11
j_gene: TRBJ2-7
v_gene: TRBV27

CDR3aa: ASSLETATDTQY
len: 12
j_gene: TRBJ2-3
v_gene: TRBV5-1

CDR3aa: ASRASSGNTIY
len: 11
j_gene: TRBJ1-3
v_gene: TRBV12-3/TRBV12-4

CDR3aa: ASLGASGIDEQF
len: 12
j_gene: TRBJ2-1
v_gene: TRBV28

CDR3aa: ASSFRSGTGLGLSGANVLT
len: 19
j_gene: TRBJ2-6
v_gene: TRBV12-3/TRBV12-4

CDR3aa: ASSFRSDNSPLH
len: 12
j_gene: TRBJ1-6
v_gene: TRBV7-6

CDR3aa: ASSSQGAGNTIY
len: 12
j_gene: TRBJ1-3
v_gene: TRBV6-5

CDR3aa: ASEQTSGANEQF
len: 12
j_gene: TRBJ2-1
v_gene: TRBV2

CDR3aa: ASSPPPGRVNTGELF
len: 15
j_gene: TRBJ2-2
v_gene: TRBV7-9

CDR3aa: ASSPTMTEMNTEAF
len: 14
j_gene: TRBJ1-1
v_gene: TRBV18

CDR3aa: ASSLNLAWGDTQY
len: 13
j_gene: TRBJ2-3
v_gene: TRBV7-9